This is a list of T cell receptor beta chains from one sample in a study of blood T cell repertoires in COVID-19. Sequenced by immunoSEQ multiplex PCR; TCRdb stores in-frame clones only, minus some. Of 380,000 or so clones in the sample, roughly 86% were seen once. The sample comprised PBMCs or T cells enriched from blood (not recorded which). The receptors here all came from a woman aged 40-49 years with acute COVID-19. Each CDR3 is given with its conserved first and last residue. A D gene is named only where the DNA matches it firmly. Clone size is not always given. Where it is, it says once, few, many or a class for expanded clones.

d_call: -
j_call: TRBJ1-1
clone_size: -
cdr3_length: 15
v_call: TRBV11-2
cdr3_aa: CASSQVRGAPTEAFF
cdr3_nt: TGTGCCAGCAGCCAAGTGCGGGGGGCGCCGACTGAAGCTTTCTTT

d_call: TRBD1
j_call: TRBJ1-2
clone_size: -
cdr3_length: 14
v_call: TRBV5-1
cdr3_aa: CASSLDPTGNGYTF
cdr3_nt: TGCGCCAGCAGCTTGGACCCGACAGGGAATGGCTACACCTTC

d_call: -
j_call: TRBJ1-2
clone_size: -
cdr3_length: 14
v_call: TRBV6-1
cdr3_aa: CASSESEVGLGYTF
cdr3_nt: TGTGCCAGCAGTGAATCGGAGGTAGGGCTTGGCTACACCTTC

d_call: TRBD1
j_call: TRBJ1-3
clone_size: -
cdr3_length: 16
v_call: TRBV3-1/TRBV3-2
cdr3_aa: CASSRRQGTTGNTIYF
cdr3_nt: TGTGCCAGCAGCCGCAGACAGGGAACTACTGGAAACACCATATATTTT

d_call: -
j_call: TRBJ1-3
clone_size: -
cdr3_length: 14
v_call: TRBV7-9
cdr3_aa: CASSFEESGNTIYF
cdr3_nt: TGTGCCAGCAGCTTTGAGGAATCTGGAAACACCATATATTTT

d_call: TRBD1
j_call: TRBJ1-5
clone_size: -
cdr3_length: 14
v_call: TRBV18
cdr3_aa: CASSPTGVGQPQHF
cdr3_nt: TGTGCCAGCTCGCCGACAGGGGTCGGGCAGCCCCAGCATTTT

d_call: -
j_call: TRBJ1-2
clone_size: -
cdr3_length: 11
v_call: TRBV6-6
cdr3_aa: CASSFQNGYTF
cdr3_nt: TGTGCCAGCAGTTTTCAGAACGGCTACACCTTC

d_call: TRBD1
j_call: TRBJ1-3
clone_size: few
cdr3_length: 15
v_call: TRBV5-1
cdr3_aa: CASSPTGGQGNTIYF
cdr3_nt: TGCGCCAGCAGCCCCACAGGGGGCCAGGGAAACACCATATATTTT

d_call: -
j_call: TRBJ2-7
clone_size: -
cdr3_length: 12
v_call: TRBV5-1
cdr3_aa: CASSLAGDEQYF
cdr3_nt: TGCGCCAGCAGCTTGGCCGGAGACGAGCAGTACTTC

d_call: -
j_call: TRBJ2-5
clone_size: -
cdr3_length: 15
v_call: TRBV10-3
cdr3_aa: CAISEREGGQETQYF
cdr3_nt: TGTGCCATCAGTGAAAGGGAGGGGGGCCAAGAGACCCAGTACTTC

d_call: TRBD1
j_call: TRBJ2-1
clone_size: -
cdr3_length: 17
v_call: TRBV13
cdr3_aa: CASSKGQGYYFEGEQFF
cdr3_nt: TGTGCCAGCAGCAAGGGACAGGGATACTATTTCGAGGGTGAGCAGTTCTTC

d_call: -
j_call: TRBJ1-6
clone_size: -
cdr3_length: 19
v_call: TRBV7-6
cdr3_aa: CASSLDGRGTSSYNSPLHF
cdr3_nt: TGTGCCAGCAGCTTAGACGGCAGGGGCACTAGCTCCTATAATTCACCCCTCCACTTT

d_call: -
j_call: TRBJ1-3
clone_size: -
cdr3_length: 15
v_call: TRBV19
cdr3_aa: CASSSAVSSGNTIYF
cdr3_nt: TGTGCCAGTAGTAGCGCGGTCAGCTCTGGAAACACCATATATTTT

d_call: -
j_call: TRBJ1-5
clone_size: -
cdr3_length: 16
v_call: TRBV4-1
cdr3_aa: CASSQEEGGGNQPQHF
cdr3_nt: TGCGCCAGCAGCCAAGAGGAGGGTGGGGGCAATCAGCCCCAGCATTTT

d_call: -
j_call: TRBJ2-7
clone_size: -
cdr3_length: 14
v_call: TRBV24-1
cdr3_aa: CATSDKDTSYEQYF
cdr3_nt: TGTGCCACCAGTGATAAGGACACGTCCTACGAGCAGTACTTC

d_call: -
j_call: TRBJ2-5
clone_size: -
cdr3_length: 15
v_call: TRBV5-4
cdr3_aa: CASSLATGIQETQYF
cdr3_nt: TGTGCCAGCAGCTTGGCCACAGGGATCCAAGAGACCCAGTACTTC

d_call: TRBD2
j_call: TRBJ2-5
clone_size: -
cdr3_length: 16
v_call: TRBV6-2/TRBV6-3
cdr3_aa: CASSHPGLAGAETQYF
cdr3_nt: TGTGCCAGCAGTCACCCGGGACTAGCGGGGGCGGAGACCCAGTACTTC

d_call: TRBD2
j_call: TRBJ2-1
clone_size: -
cdr3_length: 15
v_call: TRBV11-3
cdr3_aa: CASSLQAGGIDEQFF
cdr3_nt: TGTGCCAGCAGCTTACAAGCGGGGGGGATAGATGAGCAGTTCTTC

d_call: -
j_call: TRBJ2-3
clone_size: -
cdr3_length: 12
v_call: TRBV9
cdr3_aa: CASGGSTDTQYF
cdr3_nt: TGTGCCAGCGGGGGGAGCACAGATACGCAGTATTTT

d_call: -
j_call: TRBJ2-7
clone_size: -
cdr3_length: 15
v_call: TRBV28
cdr3_aa: CASSLGDWSSYEQYF
cdr3_nt: TGTGCCAGCAGTTTAGGGGACTGGTCCTCCTACGAGCAGTACTTC

d_call: -
j_call: TRBJ1-2
clone_size: -
cdr3_length: 12
v_call: TRBV19
cdr3_aa: CATRDRNYGYTF
cdr3_nt: TGTGCCACACGAGACAGAAACTATGGCTACACCTTC

d_call: TRBD1
j_call: TRBJ1-2
clone_size: -
cdr3_length: 15
v_call: TRBV29-1
cdr3_aa: CSVDRSGTGLGGYTF
cdr3_nt: TGCAGCGTTGATCGTTCCGGGACAGGGTTAGGTGGCTACACCTTC

d_call: -
j_call: TRBJ1-6
clone_size: -
cdr3_length: 14
v_call: TRBV30
cdr3_aa: CAWSGGRTNSPLHF
cdr3_nt: TGTGCCTGGAGTGGTGGGCGTACGAATTCACCCCTCCACTTT

d_call: -
j_call: TRBJ1-3
clone_size: -
cdr3_length: 13
v_call: TRBV29-1
cdr3_aa: CSVDSGAGNTIYF
cdr3_nt: TGCAGCGTTGACTCAGGGGCTGGAAACACCATATATTTT

d_call: -
j_call: TRBJ1-3
clone_size: -
cdr3_length: 15
v_call: TRBV9
cdr3_aa: CASSARTGSGNTIYF
cdr3_nt: TGTGCCAGCAGCGCTCGGACGGGATCTGGAAACACCATATATTTT

d_call: -
j_call: TRBJ2-1
clone_size: -
cdr3_length: 12
v_call: TRBV28
cdr3_aa: CASSLARNEQFF
cdr3_nt: TGTGCCAGCAGTTTGGCTAGAAATGAGCAGTTCTTC

d_call: TRBD1
j_call: TRBJ1-2
clone_size: -
cdr3_length: 13
v_call: TRBV9
cdr3_aa: CASSGRQGNGYTF
cdr3_nt: TGTGCCAGCAGCGGAAGACAGGGTAACGGCTACACCTTC

d_call: -
j_call: TRBJ1-1
clone_size: once
cdr3_length: 13
v_call: TRBV30
cdr3_aa: CAWSGGGSTEAFF
cdr3_nt: TGTGCCTGGAGTGGAGGAGGTAGCACTGAAGCTTTCTTT

d_call: TRBD2
j_call: TRBJ2-1
clone_size: -
cdr3_length: 14
v_call: TRBV4-1
cdr3_aa: CASSPGLAVGEQFF
cdr3_nt: TGCGCCAGCAGCCCCGGACTAGCGGTCGGTGAGCAGTTCTTC

d_call: TRBD1
j_call: TRBJ1-6
clone_size: few
cdr3_length: 15
v_call: TRBV7-9
cdr3_aa: CASSFSDRGNSPLHF
cdr3_nt: TGTGCCAGCAGCTTCTCGGACAGGGGCAATTCACCCCTCCACTTT

d_call: TRBD1
j_call: TRBJ1-1
clone_size: -
cdr3_length: 14
v_call: TRBV5-1
cdr3_aa: CASSPRRGKPEAFF
cdr3_nt: TGCGCCAGCAGCCCCCGCAGGGGGAAGCCTGAAGCTTTCTTT

d_call: -
j_call: TRBJ1-4
clone_size: -
cdr3_length: 11
v_call: TRBV2
cdr3_aa: CASRRGEKLFF
cdr3_nt: TGTGCCAGCAGGAGAGGTGAAAAACTGTTTTTT

d_call: -
j_call: TRBJ1-5
clone_size: once
cdr3_length: 11
v_call: TRBV27
cdr3_aa: CARLPVGPQHF
cdr3_nt: TGTGCCAGACTTCCGGTTGGGCCCCAGCATTTT

d_call: -
j_call: TRBJ1-1
clone_size: -
cdr3_length: 13
v_call: TRBV19
cdr3_aa: CASSISSYTEAFF
cdr3_nt: TGTGCCAGTAGTATTAGCTCCTACACTGAAGCTTTCTTT

d_call: -
j_call: TRBJ2-6
clone_size: -
cdr3_length: 14
v_call: TRBV19
cdr3_aa: CASSINSGANVLTF
cdr3_nt: TGTGCCAGTAGTATCAACTCTGGGGCCAACGTCCTGACTTTC

d_call: TRBD1
j_call: TRBJ1-4
clone_size: -
cdr3_length: 15
v_call: TRBV9
cdr3_aa: CASSVVTGGHEKLFF
cdr3_nt: TGTGCCAGCAGCGTAGTGACAGGGGGTCATGAAAAACTGTTTTTT

d_call: -
j_call: TRBJ2-2
clone_size: -
cdr3_length: 14
v_call: TRBV29-1
cdr3_aa: CSARQELNTGELFF
cdr3_nt: TGCAGCGCCCGACAGGAATTGAACACCGGGGAGCTGTTTTTT

d_call: -
j_call: TRBJ2-7
clone_size: -
cdr3_length: 15
v_call: TRBV6-1
cdr3_aa: CASSERGSGSYEQYF
cdr3_nt: TGTGCCAGCAGTGAAAGAGGGTCTGGATCCTACGAGCAGTACTTC

d_call: TRBD2
j_call: TRBJ2-7
clone_size: -
cdr3_length: 15
v_call: TRBV11-2
cdr3_aa: CASSKLGGSGNEQYF
cdr3_nt: TGTGCCAGCAGCAAATTGGGGGGGTCTGGGAACGAGCAGTACTTC

d_call: -
j_call: TRBJ2-7
clone_size: -
cdr3_length: 14
v_call: TRBV6-5
cdr3_aa: CASSYSRGFYEQYF
cdr3_nt: TGTGCCAGCAGTTACTCGAGAGGGTTCTACGAGCAGTACTTC

d_call: TRBD1
j_call: TRBJ2-1
clone_size: -
cdr3_length: 16
v_call: TRBV5-1
cdr3_aa: CASSSITGTVYNEQFF
cdr3_nt: TGCGCCAGCAGCAGTATAACCGGGACAGTCTACAATGAGCAGTTCTTC

d_call: -
j_call: TRBJ1-5
clone_size: -
cdr3_length: 12
v_call: TRBV2
cdr3_aa: CASSDLNQPQHF
cdr3_nt: TGTGCCAGCAGTGACCTAAATCAGCCCCAGCATTTT

d_call: -
j_call: TRBJ1-6
clone_size: -
cdr3_length: 14
v_call: TRBV4-2
cdr3_aa: CASSQEGQYSPLHF
cdr3_nt: TGTGCCAGCAGCCAAGAGGGGCAGTATTCACCCCTCCACTTT

d_call: -
j_call: TRBJ1-2
clone_size: -
cdr3_length: 15
v_call: TRBV7-8
cdr3_aa: CASSSKQGINYGYTF
cdr3_nt: TGTGCCAGCAGCTCGAAACAGGGAATTAACTATGGCTACACCTTC

d_call: -
j_call: TRBJ2-7
clone_size: -
cdr3_length: 14
v_call: TRBV19
cdr3_aa: CASSVRAQGYEQYF
cdr3_nt: TGTGCCAGTTCAGTTAGGGCCCAGGGATACGAGCAGTACTTC

d_call: TRBD1
j_call: TRBJ1-5
clone_size: -
cdr3_length: 14
v_call: TRBV10-2
cdr3_aa: CASSDDRADQPQHF
cdr3_nt: TGCGCCAGCAGCGACGACAGGGCAGATCAGCCCCAGCATTTT

d_call: TRBD1
j_call: TRBJ1-2
clone_size: few
cdr3_length: 14
v_call: TRBV7-8
cdr3_aa: CASSKQGEVYGYTF
cdr3_nt: TGTGCCAGCAGCAAGCAGGGGGAGGTTTATGGCTACACCTTC

d_call: TRBD1
j_call: TRBJ1-2
clone_size: -
cdr3_length: 14
v_call: TRBV11-2
cdr3_aa: CASSPTGANYGYTF
cdr3_nt: TGTGCCAGCAGCCCAACAGGGGCTAACTATGGCTACACCTTC

d_call: -
j_call: TRBJ2-5
clone_size: -
cdr3_length: 12
v_call: TRBV12-3/TRBV12-4
cdr3_aa: CASSSGGQTQYF
cdr3_nt: TGTGCCAGCAGTTCAGGGGGGCAGACCCAGTACTTC

d_call: -
j_call: TRBJ2-1
clone_size: -
cdr3_length: 13
v_call: TRBV6-5
cdr3_aa: CASSRTNYNEQFF
cdr3_nt: TGTGCCAGCAGCCGGACAAACTACAATGAGCAGTTCTTC

d_call: TRBD2
j_call: TRBJ2-7
clone_size: -
cdr3_length: 13
v_call: TRBV12-5
cdr3_aa: CASGLTGGGEQYF
cdr3_nt: TGTGCTAGTGGCCTCACGGGCGGGGGCGAGCAGTACTTC

d_call: -
j_call: TRBJ2-7
clone_size: -
cdr3_length: 14
v_call: TRBV4-1
cdr3_aa: CASSQVEGDYEQYF
cdr3_nt: TGCGCCAGCAGCCAAGTAGAGGGAGACTACGAGCAGTACTTC

d_call: TRBD2
j_call: TRBJ2-5
clone_size: -
cdr3_length: 17
v_call: TRBV3-1/TRBV3-2
cdr3_aa: CASSQGPERGRGETQYF
cdr3_nt: TGTGCCAGCAGCCAAGGACCGGAGCGGGGGCGGGGGGAGACCCAGTACTTC

d_call: TRBD1
j_call: TRBJ2-1
clone_size: -
cdr3_length: 13
v_call: TRBV30
cdr3_aa: CAWGQGGWHEQFF
cdr3_nt: TGTGCCTGGGGACAGGGGGGATGGCATGAGCAGTTCTTC

d_call: -
j_call: TRBJ1-5
clone_size: few
cdr3_length: 13
v_call: TRBV18
cdr3_aa: CASSPGLDQPQHF
cdr3_nt: TGTGCCAGCTCACCAGGGCTGGATCAGCCCCAGCATTTT

d_call: -
j_call: TRBJ2-3
clone_size: -
cdr3_length: 16
v_call: TRBV24-1
cdr3_aa: CATSESGLGRTDTQYF
cdr3_nt: TGTGCCACCAGTGAATCGGGGTTAGGTCGCACAGATACGCAGTATTTT

d_call: -
j_call: TRBJ2-5
clone_size: -
cdr3_length: 14
v_call: TRBV5-1
cdr3_aa: CASSLVAVQETQYF
cdr3_nt: TGCGCCAGCAGCTTGGTGGCAGTTCAAGAGACCCAGTACTTC